A selection of T cell receptor beta chains follows, all from one sample in a study of response to subunit inactivated influenza vaccine. TCRdb passed the RT-PCR reads through MiXCR, listing each CDR3 protein once. The data contain under 800,000 distinct CDR3 sequences, 11% to 15% of them seen just once; the ten biggest clones take up around 6.5%. The sample in question was PBMCs from blood, obtained approximately 15 days before vaccination. These TCRs come from a man over 45 who received an inactivated influenza vaccine. The CDR3 runs from the conserved cysteine through the conserved F or W. D genes are given only for firm matches. Clone size is given for some rows only: seen once, a few or many times, or a class if the clone is expanded.

j_call clone_size v_call d_call cdr3_nt cdr3_aa
TRBJ2-7 - TRBV6-2/TRBV6-3 TRBD2 TGTGCCAGCAGTTACCCGTTGGCAGCGGGAGTGGGGGAGCAGTACTTC CASSYPLAAGVGEQYF
TRBJ1-1 few TRBV6-2/TRBV6-3 TRBD1 TGTGCCAGCAGTCGAACCGACAGGGGAGAAGCTTTCTTT CASSRTDRGEAFF
TRBJ2-3 - TRBV9 - TGTGCCAGCAGCGTAAGTGGGGGGTCAGATACGCAGTATTTT CASSVSGGSDTQYF
TRBJ1-2 - TRBV3-1 - TGTGCCAGCAGCCAAGATGGGGACGCTAACTATGGCTACACCTTC CASSQDGDANYGYTF
TRBJ2-7 few TRBV2 - TGTGCCAGCCTCAGGGGAAGGGAGCAGTACTTC CASLRGREQYF
TRBJ1-2 many TRBV29-1 - TGCAGCGTTGTAAAAGATTATGGCTACACCTTC CSVVKDYGYTF
TRBJ2-1 - TRBV7-3 TRBD2 TGTGCCAGCAGCTCCGCCGGGACTAGCCTTGGCTCCTACAATGAGCAGTTCTTC CASSSAGTSLGSYNEQFF
TRBJ2-5 few TRBV20-1 TRBD2 TGCAGTGCTAGACGCCTAGCGGGAGACGGGTCAGAGACCCAGTACTTC CSARRLAGDGSETQYF
TRBJ1-2 - TRBV27 - TGTGCCAGCAGGACTGTATATCGGGGTTTCTATGGCTACACCTTC CASRTVYRGFYGYTF
TRBJ1-2 - TRBV5-6 - TGTGCCAGCAGCTTGCGACTTACGGTTCCTTTAATCAGCTATGGCTACACCTTC CASSLRLTVPLISYGYTF
TRBJ1-6 - TRBV29-1 TRBD1 TGCAGCGCGCAGGTGGGGACAGGGGATTCACCCCTCCACTTT CSAQVGTGDSPLHF